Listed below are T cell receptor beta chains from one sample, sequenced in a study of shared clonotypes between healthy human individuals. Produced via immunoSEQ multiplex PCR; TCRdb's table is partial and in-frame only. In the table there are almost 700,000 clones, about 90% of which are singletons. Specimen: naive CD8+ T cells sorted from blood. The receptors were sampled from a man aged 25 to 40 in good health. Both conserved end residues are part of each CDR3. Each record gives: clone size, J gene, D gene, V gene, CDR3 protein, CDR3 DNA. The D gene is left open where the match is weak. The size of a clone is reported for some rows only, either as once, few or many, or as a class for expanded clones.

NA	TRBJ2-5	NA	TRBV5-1	CASSYSTGIETQYF	TGCGCCAGCAGTTACTCAACAGGGATCGAGACCCAGTACTTC
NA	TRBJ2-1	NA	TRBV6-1	CATYSYNEQFF	TGTGCCACCTACTCCTACAATGAGCAGTTCTTC
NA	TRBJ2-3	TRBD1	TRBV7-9	CASSHRGYEDTQYF	TGTGCCAGCAGCCACAGGGGGTACGAGGATACGCAGTATTTT
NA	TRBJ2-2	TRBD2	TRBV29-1	CSAGLAVTGELFF	TGCAGCGCCGGACTAGCGGTCACCGGGGAGCTGTTTTTT
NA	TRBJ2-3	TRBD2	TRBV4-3	CASSQGLAGPTDTQYF	TGCGCCAGCAGCCAAGGACTAGCGGGACCCACAGATACGCAGTATTTT
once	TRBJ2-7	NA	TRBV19	CASSITGQGIIYEQYF	TGTGCCAGTAGTATAACAGGGCAGGGGATCATCTACGAGCAGTACTTC
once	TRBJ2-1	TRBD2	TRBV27	CASSSLRSGREWINEQFF	TGTGCCAGCAGTTCGTTAAGGTCAGGGCGGGAGTGGATTAATGAGCAGTTCTTC
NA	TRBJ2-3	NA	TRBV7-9	CASSFTEYTQYF	TGTGCCAGCAGCTTTACAGAGTATACGCAGTATTTT
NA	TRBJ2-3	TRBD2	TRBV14	CASSPRGGNTDTQYF	TGTGCCAGCAGCCCACGGGGGGGCAACACAGATACGCAGTATTTT
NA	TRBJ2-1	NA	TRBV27	CASSLGRERHEQFF	TGTGCCAGCAGTTTGGGCAGGGAGCGGCATGAGCAGTTCTTC
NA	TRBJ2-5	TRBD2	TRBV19	CASKPSGLAGTGETQYF	TGTGCCAGTAAACCCTCGGGACTAGCGGGGACGGGAGAGACCCAGTACTTC
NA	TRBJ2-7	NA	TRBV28	CASTHQIVGSVGTSYEQYF	TGTGCCAGCACCCACCAAATCGTGGGGAGTGTCGGCACGTCCTACGAGCAGTACTTC
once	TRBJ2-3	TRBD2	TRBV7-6	CASSRGLAGDLDTQYF	TGTGCCAGCAGCAGGGGACTAGCGGGAGACTTAGATACGCAGTATTTT
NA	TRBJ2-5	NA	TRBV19	CASSDPSETQYF	TGTGCCAGTAGTGACCCCTCCGAGACCCAGTACTTC
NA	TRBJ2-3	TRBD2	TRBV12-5	CATGSGRVLTDTQYF	TGTGCTACCGGAAGCGGGAGGGTGCTTACAGATACGCAGTATTTT
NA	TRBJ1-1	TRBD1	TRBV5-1	CASSLYGQGARTEAFF	TGCGCCAGCAGCTTGTATGGACAGGGGGCGCGGACTGAAGCTTTCTTT
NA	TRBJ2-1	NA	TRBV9	CASAGNEQFF	TGTGCCAGCGCTGGGAATGAGCAGTTCTTC
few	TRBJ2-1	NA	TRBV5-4	CASSPGGDEQFF	TGTGCCAGCAGCCCTGGGGGTGATGAGCAGTTCTTC
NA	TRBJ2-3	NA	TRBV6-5	CASSYVATDTQYF	TGTGCCAGCAGTTACGTGGCGACAGATACGCAGTATTTT
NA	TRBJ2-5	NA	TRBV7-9	CASSFPGYEGGILETQYF	TGTGCCAGCAGCTTCCCAGGATACGAGGGGGGGATACTAGAGACCCAGTACTTC
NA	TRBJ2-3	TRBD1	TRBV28	CASEQGAHIRTDTQYF	TGTGCCAGCGAACAGGGGGCGCATATACGAACAGATACGCAGTATTTT
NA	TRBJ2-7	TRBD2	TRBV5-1	CASSFGPLAGSSYEQYF	TGCGCCAGCAGCTTCGGGCCCTTAGCGGGGAGCTCCTACGAGCAGTACTTC
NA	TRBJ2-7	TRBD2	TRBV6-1	CASSEELAGGSYEQYF	TGTGCCAGCAGTGAAGAACTAGCGGGAGGCTCCTACGAGCAGTACTTC
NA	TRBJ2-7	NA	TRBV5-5	CASSYRWETYEQYF	TGTGCCAGCAGCTACAGATGGGAGACCTACGAGCAGTACTTC
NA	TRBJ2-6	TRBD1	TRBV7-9	CASSSSRQGDGANVLTF	TGTGCCAGCAGCTCCTCCAGACAGGGCGATGGGGCCAACGTCCTGACTTTC
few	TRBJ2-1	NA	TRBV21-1	CALGREGYNEQFF	TGTGCCCTGGGGCGGGAGGGATACAATGAGCAGTTCTTC
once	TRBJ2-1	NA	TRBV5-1	CASSLEDSSYNEQFF	TGCGCCAGCAGCTTGGAGGACAGCTCCTACAATGAGCAGTTCTTC
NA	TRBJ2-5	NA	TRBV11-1	CASSDPPGLQETQYF	TGTGCCAGCAGCGATCCGCCGGGACTCCAAGAGACCCAGTACTTC
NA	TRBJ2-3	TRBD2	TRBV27	CASSPSGRAGYF	TGTGCCAGCAGCCCTAGCGGGAGGGCGGGGTATTTT
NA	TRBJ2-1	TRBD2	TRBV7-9	CASSSGTSGRAYNEQFF	TGTGCCAGCAGCTCAGGGACTAGCGGGAGGGCTTACAATGAGCAGTTCTTC
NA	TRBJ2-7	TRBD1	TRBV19	CASSSQGDEQYF	TGTGCCAGTAGTTCACAGGGGGACGAGCAGTACTTC
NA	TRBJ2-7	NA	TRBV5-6	CASSLMAYEQYF	TGTGCCAGCAGCTTGATGGCCTACGAGCAGTACTTC
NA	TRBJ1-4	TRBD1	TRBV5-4	CASSQTGGFEKLFF	TGTGCCAGCAGCCAGACAGGGGGCTTTGAAAAACTGTTTTTT
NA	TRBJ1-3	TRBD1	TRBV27	CASSLLPGQGIAGNTIYF	TGTGCCAGCAGTTTGCTTCCGGGACAGGGTATCGCTGGAAACACCATATATTTT
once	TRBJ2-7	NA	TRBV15	CATSSRDGYYEQYF	TGTGCCACCAGCTCCCGGGACGGATACTACGAGCAGTACTTC
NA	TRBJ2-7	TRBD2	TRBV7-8	CASSLPREREASYEQYF	TGTGCCAGCAGCTTACCAAGAGAGCGGGAGGCCTCCTACGAGCAGTACTTC
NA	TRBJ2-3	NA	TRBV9	CTSSVPGRDTQYF	TGTACCAGCAGCGTACCGGGCCGAGATACGCAGTATTTT
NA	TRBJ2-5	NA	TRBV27	CASSLRGPETQYF	TGTGCCAGCAGTTTAAGGGGACCAGAGACCCAGTACTTC
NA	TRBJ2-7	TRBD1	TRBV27	CASSPKLGGIYEQYF	TGTGCCAGCAGTCCAAAATTAGGGGGCATATACGAGCAGTACTTC
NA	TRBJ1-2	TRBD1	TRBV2	CASTGQGLVGYTF	TGTGCCAGCACCGGACAGGGGTTAGTAGGCTACACCTTC
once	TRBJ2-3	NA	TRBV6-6	CASSYPVTDTQYF	TGTGCCAGCAGTTATCCCGTTACAGATACGCAGTATTTT
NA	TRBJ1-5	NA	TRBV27	CASSPLGQTSNQPQHF	TGTGCCAGCAGTCCTCTCGGACAAACTAGCAATCAGCCCCAGCATTTT
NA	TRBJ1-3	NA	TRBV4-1	CASSQDLIQLLSGNTIYF	TGCGCCAGCAGCCAAGATCTAATACAGCTTCTCTCTGGAAACACCATATATTTT
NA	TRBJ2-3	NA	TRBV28	CASNHPLRGDTDTQYF	TGTGCCAGCAACCACCCTCTTCGCGGAGACACAGATACGCAGTATTTT
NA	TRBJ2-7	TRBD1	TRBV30	CAWSAGQGAYEQYF	TGTGCCTGGAGCGCGGGACAGGGAGCCTACGAGCAGTACTTC
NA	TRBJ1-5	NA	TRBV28	CASSFVGVLNQPQHF	TGTGCCAGCAGTTTTGTAGGGGTCCTCAATCAGCCCCAGCATTTT
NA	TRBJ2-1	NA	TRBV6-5	CASSTTGYNEQFF	TGTGCCAGCAGTACTACAGGGTACAATGAGCAGTTCTTC
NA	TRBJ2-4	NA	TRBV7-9	CASMRGGGRVDIQYF	TGTGCCAGCATGCGAGGAGGGGGGCGGGTAGACATTCAGTACTTC
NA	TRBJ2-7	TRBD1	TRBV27	CASSSGQGAYEQYF	TGTGCCAGCAGTTCCGGACAGGGGGCATACGAGCAGTACTTC
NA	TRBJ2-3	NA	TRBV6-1	CASARVQGPDTQYF	TGTGCCAGCGCCCGGGTCCAGGGCCCAGATACGCAGTATTTT
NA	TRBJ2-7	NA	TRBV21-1	CASILPFRQGANEQYF	TGTGCCAGCATCCTACCATTTCGACAGGGGGCGAACGAGCAGTACTTC